This entry lists 6 T cell receptor beta chains sequenced from one sample in a study of blood T cell repertoires in COVID-19. Produced via immunoSEQ multiplex PCR; TCRdb's table is partial and in-frame only. The table has 120,000 or so clones, 81% seen once. The sample taken for sequencing was peripheral blood. These receptors all stem from a man between 25 and 39 years old with COVID-19, enrolled during active disease.

This chain joins TRBV2 and TRBJ1-1; 8 positions match TRBD1. CDR1 is SNHLY, CDR2 FYNNEI, per germline. Germline trimming cut 5 bases from V and 3 bases from J; bases unmatched to any gene: 20. CDR3 size: 19 residues. The chain's CDR3 is CASSRNPKVRGQTDTEAFF. The CDR3 region has the DNA TGTGCCAGCAGTCGAAACCCAAAGGTCAGGGGGCAAACGGACACTGAAGCTTTCTTT. Supplemented by reference TRBV2 and TRBJ1-1, the full variable domain reads EPEVTQTPSHQVTQMGQEVILRCVPISNHLYFYWYRQILGQKVEFLVSFYNNEISEKSEIFDDQFSVERPDGSNFTLKIRSTKLEDSAMYFCASSRNPKVRGQTDTEAFFGQGTRLTVV.

The CDR3 here is CASSFWGGGPSIEQFF. CDR3 nucleotides: TGTGCCAGCAGCTTCTGGGGCGGGGGGCCCTCTATAGAGCAGTTCTTC. The rearrangement joins TRBV11-3 to TRBJ2-1, with 8 positions matching TRBD2. Germline CDR1 and CDR2: SGHNT and YENEEA. This CDR3 spans 16 amino acids. V dropped 3 bases and J dropped 10; count of bases not matched to a gene: 14. Drawing the rest from reference TRBV11-3 and TRBJ2-1, the complete variable domain is EAGVVQSPRYKIIEKKQPVAFWCNPISGHNTLYWYLQNLGQGPELLIRYENEEAVDDSQLPKDRFSAERLKGVDSTLKIQPAELGDSAVYLCASSFWGGGPSIEQFFGPGTRLTVL.

The table lists this clone with a count of one. The chain combines TRBV5-1 with TRBJ2-1; D may be TRBD2 (5 bases). Germline-derived CDR1 and CDR2 are SGHRS and YFSETQ. The CDR3 spans 14 residues. Trimming shortened V by 3 bases and J by 8 bases, and 15 bases separated the two germline ends. The CDR3 spells CASSSVFGVDEQFF. As DNA, the CDR3 is TGCGCCAGCAGCTCAGTCTTCGGGGTGGATGAGCAGTTCTTC.

This clone was seen only a few times. This chain uses TRBV9 with TRBJ2-1; the match to TRBD2 covers 12 bases. Losses at the gene ends were 5 bases for V and 8 bases for J; bases not matched to a gene: 5. The CDR3 has 14 amino acids. Germline V lookup: CDR1 SGDLS, CDR2 YYNGEE. The CDR3 DNA follows: TGTGCCAGCAGTCCCAGACTAGCGGGAGATGAGCAGTTCTTC. It yields the protein CASSPRLAGDEQFF.

This sequence joins TRBV18 and TRBJ1-3, with D possibly TRBD1 on 5 matching bases. Trimming shortened V by 1 base and J by 4 bases, and 23 bases separated the two germline ends. Germline assignment: CDR1 KGHSH and CDR2 LQKENI. The CDR3 extends over 19 amino acids. CDR3: CASSPRITGPMAGGNTIYF. The CDR3 DNA is TGTGCCAGCTCACCACGTATTACAGGACCCATGGCGGGAGGAAACACCATATATTTT.

The rearrangement joins TRBV19 to TRBJ2-1; 9 bases align to TRBD1. There are 16 residues in the CDR3. V was clipped by 5 bases and J by 0 bases; unmatched bases: 5. The germline CDR1 and CDR2 sequences are LNHDA and SQIVND (reference sequence). The CDR3 region has the DNA TGTGCCAGTAGTTTTTCGGGACAGGGCTCCTACAATGAGCAGTTCTTC. As protein: CASSFSGQGSYNEQFF. Together with reference TRBV19 and TRBJ2-1, the CDR3 gives the full variable domain: DGGITQSPKYLFRKEGQNVTLSCEQNLNHDAMYWYRQDPGQGLRLIYYSQIVNDFQKGDIAEGYSVSREKKESFPLTVTSAQKNPTAFYLCASSFSGQGSYNEQFFGPGTRLTVL.